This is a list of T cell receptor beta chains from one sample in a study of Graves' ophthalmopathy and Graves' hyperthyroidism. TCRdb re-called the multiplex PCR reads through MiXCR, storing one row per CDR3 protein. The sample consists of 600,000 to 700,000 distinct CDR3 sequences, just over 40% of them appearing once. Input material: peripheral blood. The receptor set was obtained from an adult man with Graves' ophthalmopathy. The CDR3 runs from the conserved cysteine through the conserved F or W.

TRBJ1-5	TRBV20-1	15	CSARGGRGGNQPQHF
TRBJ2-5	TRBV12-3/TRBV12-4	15	CASRWTGEAQETQYF
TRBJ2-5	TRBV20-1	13	CSAWTSGGETQYF
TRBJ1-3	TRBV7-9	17	CASSPTWGTGPGNTIYF
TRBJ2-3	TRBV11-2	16	CASSFPPGHYTDTQYF
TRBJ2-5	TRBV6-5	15	CASSYLGGIQETQYF
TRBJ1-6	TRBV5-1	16	CASSLEKSSYNSPLHF
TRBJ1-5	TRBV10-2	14	CASRAGQGGQPQHF
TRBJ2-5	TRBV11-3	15	CASSKQKRTVETQYF
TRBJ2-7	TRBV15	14	CAASRAGGAYEQYF
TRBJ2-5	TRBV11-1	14	CASSRADIQETQYF
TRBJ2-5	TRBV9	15	CASASIGDRQETQYF
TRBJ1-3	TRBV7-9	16	CATQGRRTDYGYTIYF
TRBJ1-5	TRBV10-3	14	CASSGLRSNQPQHF
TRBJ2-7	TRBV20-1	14	CSVGQGGYHYEQYF
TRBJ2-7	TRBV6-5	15	CASSYALAGAYEQYF
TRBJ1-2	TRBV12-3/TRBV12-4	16	CASSFSTEGSHYGYTF
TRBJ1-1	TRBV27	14	CASSFGGRATEAFF
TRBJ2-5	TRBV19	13	CAYRDGRDETQYF
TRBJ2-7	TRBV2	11	CASGGLAEQYF
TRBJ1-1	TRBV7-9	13	CASGLSGDTEAFF
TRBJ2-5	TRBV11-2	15	CASSMGRGTEETQYF
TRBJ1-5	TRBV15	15	CATSRIGGGVQPQHF
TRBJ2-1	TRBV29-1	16	CSVDGVRPGDYNEQFF
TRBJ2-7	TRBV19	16	CASSPGTSGVPYEQYF
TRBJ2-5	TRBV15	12	CATSAVGGQMYF
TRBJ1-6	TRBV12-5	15	CASGLGQGDYSPLHF
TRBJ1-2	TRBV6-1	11	CASIEDGVGTF
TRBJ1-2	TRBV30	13	CAWSPHSNYGYTF
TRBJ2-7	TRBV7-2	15	CASSSPGQLVYEQYF
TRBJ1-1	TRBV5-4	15	CASSQSTGKNTEAFF
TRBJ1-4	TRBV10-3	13	CAISDGREEKLFF
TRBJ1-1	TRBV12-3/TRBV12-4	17	CASSPPTRDRGYTEASF
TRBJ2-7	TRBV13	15	CASSGGGTVSYEQYF
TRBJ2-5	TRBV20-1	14	CSARRAGGQETQYF
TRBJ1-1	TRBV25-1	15	CASSEQTAMNTEAFF
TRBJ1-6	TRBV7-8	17	CASSPPSLGSYNSPLHF
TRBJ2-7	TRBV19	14	CASTSDRNIYEQYF
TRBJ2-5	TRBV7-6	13	CASSSSGQETQYF
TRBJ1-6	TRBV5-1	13	CASSLLMDSPLHF
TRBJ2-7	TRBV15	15	CATSRGQGTEYEQYF
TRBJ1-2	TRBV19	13	CASREAANYGYTF
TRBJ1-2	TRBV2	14	CASQGEGVDYGYTF
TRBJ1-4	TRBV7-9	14	CASSQGTSNEKLFF